This TCR beta chain was recovered during a study of cytomegalovirus exposure and HLA in healthy donors (dated by TCRdb to about 2017). Describing the broader study: An earlier analysis of around 600 of the donors reported roughly 270 Gb of sequence data and 100 million to 140 million unique TCR beta sequences from about 180 million T cells. An early release that covered 500 to 800 HLA-typed donors contained 300 to 350 gigabases of sequencing data and tens of millions of unique TCR sequences. Of the 300 to 500 genotyped donors, 75% to 85% were placed in the genetic ancestry cluster associated with self-reported Caucasian donors. The study aimed to test whether cataloging public T cell receptors could reveal signatures of past pathogen exposure. The study used immunosequencing to profile the T cell repertoires of more than 650 subjects and linked those repertoires to cytomegalovirus serostatus. Along with the approximately 650-subject first cohort, a separate validation cohort of some 130 different subjects was used. High-throughput TCR immunosequencing, statistical association of individual TCRs with disease status, and machine learning were combined to predict cytomegalovirus infection status. A later analysis re-analyzed previously published TCR beta repertoires from approximately 670 donors and added high-resolution HLA genotyping to study TCR occurrence patterns. Rather than drawing on any new phenotypic data, the later analysis identified candidate immune exposures from TCR beta sequences and the way those sequences occurred across donors. To decide whether each TCR beta V gene segment behaved as functional or pseudogenic, an earlier analysis of nearly 600 of the donors relied on high-throughput TCR beta sequencing. Alongside the repertoire data, information on donor age, sex, ethnicity and CMV serostatus was compiled. Genome-wide SNP genotypes for about 55% of the roughly 670 donors were used in a later genetic analysis, which treated that subset as a discovery cohort. All discovery cohort repertoires had been generated on a single sequencing platform. Both class I and class II loci were covered by HLA typing, at four-digit resolution. Typing coverage differed by locus: A, B, C, DRB1 and DQB1 were typed in about 620-630 donors, DQA1 in roughly 500, DPA1 in approximately 600, and DPB1 in 400 to 490. Roughly five DR-DQ haplotypes were handled as single units for association and clustering, since linkage in the cohort was strong. Among several hundred genotyped donors of the cohort, an average of approximately 240,000 unique TCR beta nucleotide sequences was sequenced per donor, of which 15% to 20% were non-productive. Findings and caveats that apply to the study as a whole: Some IMGT-functional V segments, including TRBV6-2 and TRBV6-3, could not be told apart with the 87-base-pair reads, so those segments were excluded. Specific HLA alleles were associated with some 15,000 TCR beta sequences at a false discovery rate of 0.05 in a later analysis. According to a later analysis, most CMV-associated TCR beta chains appeared to be HLA-restricted, and the HLA associations seemed to be driven largely by CMV exposure. In vitro tests confirmed that a few of the cytomegalovirus-associated TCR beta chains recognize cytomegalovirus antigens. In a later analysis, the rate of TCR association differed among HLA loci, with DRB1 alleles having the most associated TCRs and HLA-C alleles having the fewest. Compared with equally common non-associated chains, HLA-associated TCR beta chains in a later analysis were more clonally expanded and had lower generation probabilities. Because HLA typing was unavailable for some donors at each locus, only the typed subset was used in association tests. Roughly uniform sequencing depth across donors was assumed in presence/absence analyses, although this assumption may not hold. In this cohort, only TCR beta chains were sequenced, and detectable features were limited by the absence of alpha or paired-chain data. V-gene and J-gene trimming of TCR beta chains was associated with a missense DCLRE1C variant in a later genetic analysis, and the association was replicated in an independent cohort. Because counts were too low, 15 to 20 rarely observed V segments, including chromosome 9 orphons, were left out of the earlier analysis of about 620 of the donors. An earlier analysis of around 500 of the donors showed that most TCR beta V segments appeared in productive rearrangements either about 87% or about 30% of the time, which broadly matched IMGT annotations. The classifier was reported to diagnose cytomegalovirus status with high specificity and sensitivity in both the original and validation cohorts. Immune exposure information for the cohort was limited to CMV serostatus. A further reported finding was that TCR beta sequences accurately predicted the HLA-A and HLA-B alleles for most subjects in the first cohort. A later analysis reported that several top co-occurrence clusters appeared linked to parvovirus B19, influenza, CMV and Epstein-Barr virus. A total of about 180 TCR beta chains were listed by the study as associated with cytomegalovirus. The authors suggested that the approach could potentially be extended to other disease states and immunological phenotypes. Across donors, most TCR sequences were observed very rarely, whereas some public TCRs were present in many individuals. In a later genetic analysis, fewer N-insertions in productive TCRs were reported among donors in an Asian-associated ancestry cluster than the roughly 700-donor mean. When HLA alleles, especially DR and DQ, strongly co-occurred, TCR associations were difficult to assign to individual alleles. A cluster of highly shared sequence variants was judged likely to represent a technical artifact of the sequencing pipeline. Correlated functional status among segregating V segments might be attributable to linkage disequilibrium, but an unknown experimental factor could not be ruled out.

Libraries were prepared through the immunoSEQ multiplex PCR assay. The multiplex PCR relied on a mix of 60 forward primers for TCR Vbeta segments and 13 reverse primers for TCR Jbeta segments. The CDR3 region of rearranged TCR beta genes was amplified from genomic DNA by a multiplex PCR assay. The Illumina HiSeq System was used to sequence the amplified TCR beta libraries as 87-base-pair reads. Per the source publication's procedure: Across the 670 or so repertoires, a later analysis counted around 80 million unique TCR beta chains, some 11 million of which were shared by at least two donors. A nearest-neighbor algorithm error-corrected the raw reads and collapsed the reads into unique sequences, merging closely related sequences to remove PCR and sequencing errors. V, D and J gene segments were assigned by aligning CDR3 sequences to IMGT reference sequences. For a sequence to be retained, a match of at least six nucleotides to both a V gene segment and a J gene segment was required. Rearrangements were called productive when the CDR3 lacked stop codons and stayed in frame with V and J; all others were non-productive. CDR3 was defined according to IMGT convention as the region running from the second conserved V-encoded cysteine to the conserved J-encoded phenylalanine. In an earlier analysis of 500 to 650 of the donors, sequences lacking an unambiguous match to a single V gene segment were excluded. An earlier analysis of 500 to 700 of the donors classified V segments as functional when productive rearrangements were above 56.7% and as segregating when the standard deviation between donors was above 5%. To diagnose cytomegalovirus status from the catalog of TCR beta chain sequences, a statistical classification framework was built. In a later analysis, V and J genes were assigned by comparing TCR nucleotide sequences against IMGT/GENE-DB human TR gene sequences. A later analysis assigned CDR3 sequences and most-parsimonious VDJ recombination scenarios with the TCRdist pipeline. In a later analysis, each TCR beta chain was defined by its CDR3 amino acid sequence together with its V-gene family, and reads without a unique V-gene family were excluded. In a later analysis, fewer than 650 highly shared, low-generation-probability nucleotide sequences were removed to address suspected cross-contamination and a sequencing artifact. In a later analysis, a clonal expansion index for each public chain was calculated from normalized within-repertoire ranks of inferred template counts. A later analysis computed generation probabilities with a VDJ recombination model fitted to out-of-frame rearrangements, and checked the results against IGoR. A later analysis scored TCR-TCR, TCR-HLA and TCR-CMV co-occurrence with hypergeometric tests, applying a repertoire-size bias correction to TCR pairs. A later analysis estimated false discovery rates by permuting HLA or CMV assignments 20 times. In a later analysis, co-occurring TCRs were grouped using DBSCAN, with TCRdist sequence similarity added in when clustering inside HLA-allele-positive subsets. Repertoires with fewer than 30,000 or more than 120,000 public chains, plus five repertoires with anomalous nucleotide sharing, were excluded from co-occurrence clustering. The table comes from immuneACCESS by way of TCRdb, which keeps in-frame sequences with V and J called. Part of the clones is missing from these tables; in studies checked, under half for an unresolved V gene and the rest for unknown reasons. D and trimming were read from the DNA, whereas the V and J calls and clone size are those reported in that table. In this sample the table shows about 150,000 clones, around 84% of which occur a single time. The biggest ten clones account for 2% to 2.5% of the sample.

The cohort consisted of approximately 690 healthy bone marrow donors. At the time of sampling, all cohort members were nominally healthy, though unrecorded immune exposures were likely present. The donor was CMV seronegative and belonged to the group of around 400 seronegative cohort members. Every donor gave a peripheral blood sample, and the peripheral blood mononuclear cells from that sample were used for TCR beta sequencing. Genomic DNA was extracted from the blood cell samples with the Qiagen DNeasy Blood Extraction Kit. As regards this clone: The antigen it binds to is not known. Per-base quality was not reported, and no clone a single base away is much larger than it.

CDR1 is given as MDHEN and CDR2 as SYDVKM, both from the germline V gene. The CDR3 has 14 amino acids, counting the end cysteine and phenylalanine. Only the CDR3 DNA stays, 42 bases, in frame from base 1. Trimming takes 7 bases from V and 4 bases from J, and the germline ends sit 16 bases apart. The sequencing sample was made of PBMCs. The receptor's source is a boy aged 2-9 years in good health and CMV-seronegative. The chain was built from TRBV28 and TRBJ1-2; D gene: possibly TRBD1, on 5 matching bases. This receptor has the CDR3 CASTPMGQGYGYTF. The DNA reads TGTGCCAGCACTCCCATGGGGCAGGGCTATGGCTACACCTTC.